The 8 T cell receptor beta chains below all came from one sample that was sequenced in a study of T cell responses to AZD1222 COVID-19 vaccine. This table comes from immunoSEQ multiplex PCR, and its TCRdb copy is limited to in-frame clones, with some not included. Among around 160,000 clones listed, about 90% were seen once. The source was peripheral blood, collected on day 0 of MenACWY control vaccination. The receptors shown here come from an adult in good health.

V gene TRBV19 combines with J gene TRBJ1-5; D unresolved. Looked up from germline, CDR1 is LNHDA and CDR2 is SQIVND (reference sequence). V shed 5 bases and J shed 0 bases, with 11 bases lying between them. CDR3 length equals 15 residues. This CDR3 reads CASSPTSLSNQPQHF. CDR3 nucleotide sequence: TGTGCCAGTAGTCCGACTTCCCTTAGCAATCAGCCCCAGCATTTT.

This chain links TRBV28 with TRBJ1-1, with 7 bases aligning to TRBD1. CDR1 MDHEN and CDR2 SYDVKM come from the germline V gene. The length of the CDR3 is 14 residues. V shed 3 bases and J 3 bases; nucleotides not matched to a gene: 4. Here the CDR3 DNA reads TGTGCCAGCAGTTTGCCGGACAGGCACACTGAAGCTTTCTTT. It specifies CASSLPDRHTEAFF.

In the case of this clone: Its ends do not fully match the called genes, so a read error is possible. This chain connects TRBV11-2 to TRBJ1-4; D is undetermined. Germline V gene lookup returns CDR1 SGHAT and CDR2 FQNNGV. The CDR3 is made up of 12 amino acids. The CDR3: CASSTQSETLFF. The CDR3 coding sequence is TGTGCCAGCAGCACACAATCCGAAACACTGTTTTTT. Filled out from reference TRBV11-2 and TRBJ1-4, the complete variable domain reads EAGVAQSPRYKIIEKRQSVAFWCNPISGHATLYWYQQILGQGPKLLIQFQNNGVVDDSQLPKDRFSAERLKGVDSTLKIQPAKLEDSAVYLCASSTQSETLFFGSGTQLSVL.

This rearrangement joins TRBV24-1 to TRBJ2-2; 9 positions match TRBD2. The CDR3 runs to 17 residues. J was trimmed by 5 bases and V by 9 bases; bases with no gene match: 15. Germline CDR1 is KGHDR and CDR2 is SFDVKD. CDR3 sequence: CATQELMAGGRTGELFF. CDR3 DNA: TGTGCCACCCAGGAGTTAATGGCGGGAGGGCGGACCGGGGAGCTGTTTTTT.

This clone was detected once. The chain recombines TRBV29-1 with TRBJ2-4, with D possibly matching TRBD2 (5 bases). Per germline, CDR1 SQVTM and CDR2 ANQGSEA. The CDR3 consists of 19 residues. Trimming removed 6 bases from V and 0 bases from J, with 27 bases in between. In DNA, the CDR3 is TGCAGCGTGAGGGCGAGGGTTATTTTACTTGGAGAAGCCAAAAACATTCAGTACTTC. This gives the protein CSVRARVILLGEAKNIQYF.

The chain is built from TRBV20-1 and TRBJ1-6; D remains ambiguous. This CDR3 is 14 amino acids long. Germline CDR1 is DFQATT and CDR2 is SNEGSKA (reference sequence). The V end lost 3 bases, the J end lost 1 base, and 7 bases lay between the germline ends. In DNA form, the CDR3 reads TGCAGTGCTAGTCCAGAATCCTATAATTCACCCCTCCACTTT. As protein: CSASPESYNSPLHF.

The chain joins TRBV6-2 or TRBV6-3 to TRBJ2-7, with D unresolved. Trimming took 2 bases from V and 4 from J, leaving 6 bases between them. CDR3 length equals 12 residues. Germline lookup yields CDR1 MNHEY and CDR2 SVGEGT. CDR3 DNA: TGTGCCAGCAGTTACCGGCAGTACGAGCAGTACTTC. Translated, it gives CASSYRQYEQYF.

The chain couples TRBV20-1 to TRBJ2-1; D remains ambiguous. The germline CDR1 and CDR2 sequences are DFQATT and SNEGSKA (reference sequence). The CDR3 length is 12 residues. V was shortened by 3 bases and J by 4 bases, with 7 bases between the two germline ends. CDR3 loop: CSASSGYNEQFF. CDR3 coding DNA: TGCAGTGCTAGTTCCGGGTACAATGAGCAGTTCTTC.